These 32 T cell receptor beta chains were all obtained from the same sample, sequenced in a study of T cell changes during pregnancy in multiple sclerosis. The data were produced by immunoSEQ multiplex PCR, yet TCRdb's version contains in-frame clones alone and is incomplete. Found here are roughly 100,000 clones, 85% to 95% of them singletons; the top ten hold 1.6%. The material sequenced was peripheral blood, taken after pregnancy. These receptors were taken from a female donor with multiple sclerosis, enrolled in a pregnancy study.

This clone appeared once. The J gene is TRBJ2-1, the V gene TRBV2; 13 bases fit TRBD2. Germline V gene data show CDR1 as SNHLY and CDR2 as FYNNEI. The CDR3 consists of 15 residues. Germline trimming cut 5 bases from V and 9 bases from J; bases unmatched to any gene: 7. The CDR3 coding sequence is TGTGCCAGCAGTCCAGGACTAGCGGGAGCCGGTGAGCAGTTCTTC. Translating it yields CASSPGLAGAGEQFF.

In DNA form, the CDR3 reads TGTGCCAGCAGTCAGGGACAGGGCTATGGCTACACCTTC. This encodes CASSQGQGYGYTF. This rearrangement joins TRBV6-6 to TRBJ1-2; 9 bases align to TRBD1. The V gene end was trimmed by 5 bases and the J gene end by 4 bases; junction bases not matched to a gene: 2. The CDR3 sequence is 13 residues long. The germline V gene has CDR1 MNHNY and CDR2 SVGAGI (reference sequence).

This chain connects TRBV29-1 to TRBJ1-2; D is unresolved. The CDR3 covers 12 residues. The V end lost 4 bases, the J end lost 3 bases, and 9 bases lay between the germline ends. CDR1 and CDR2 from the germline V gene are SQVTM and ANQGSEA. The CDR3 sequence: CSVGEVDYGYTF. For the CDR3, the DNA is TGCAGCGTTGGGGAGGTTGACTATGGCTACACCTTC.

This sequence joins TRBV19 and TRBJ1-5, with a tentative D call TRBD1 (5 bases). CDR3 length: 15 residues. Germline CDR1 reads LNHDA; CDR2 reads SQIVND (reference sequence). V lost 4 bases, J lost 5 bases, and 15 bases lay in between. Here the CDR3 reads CASSKGGTRDQPQHF. DNA of the CDR3: TGTGCCAGTAGTAAGGGCGGGACCAGGGATCAGCCCCAGCATTTT.

This sequence joins TRBV5-1 and TRBJ2-3, with TRBD2 matching 7 bases. V lost 0 bases, J lost 3 bases, and 7 bases stayed unmatched. The germline gives CDR1 SGHRS, CDR2 YFSETQ. This CDR3 has 16 amino acids. CDR3 loop: CASSLEGRARTDTQYF. In DNA form, the CDR3 reads TGCGCCAGCAGCTTGGAAGGGAGGGCGAGGACAGATACGCAGTATTTT.

This clone was seen only once. The CDR3, as DNA: TGTGCCAGCCTCTGGGAGGCGGGGGATCAGCCCCAGCATTTT. It specifies CASLWEAGDQPQHF. The rearrangement uses TRBV28 and TRBJ1-5; TRBD1 is a possible D gene (5 bases). Between the trimmed V and J ends, which lost 8 bases and 5 bases, there was a span of 16 bases. The germline V gene has CDR1 MDHEN and CDR2 SYDVKM. The CDR3 runs 14 residues.

This clone was observed a handful of times. V and J are TRBV18 and TRBJ1-1; 7 positions agree with TRBD1. CDR3 length: 14 amino acids. The germline CDR1 and CDR2 sequences are KGHSH and LQKENI. V shed 6 bases and J 3 bases; nucleotides not matched to a gene: 7. The CDR3, as DNA: TGTGCCAGCTCCCCATCGGGACAGTACACTGAAGCTTTCTTT. As protein: CASSPSGQYTEAFF.

J is TRBJ2-7 and V is TRBV7-8; 11 bases are shared with TRBD2. Germline assignment: CDR1 SGHVS and CDR2 FQNEAQ. The CDR3 spans 15 residues. The junction had 9 bases not matched to a gene; V was cut back by 7 bases and J by 4 bases. This chain's CDR3 is CASKPPGTSGYEQYF. CDR3 DNA: TGTGCCAGCAAACCTCCCGGGACTAGCGGTTACGAGCAGTACTTC. Based on the CDR3 plus reference TRBV7-8 and TRBJ2-7, the full variable domain is GAGVSQSPRYKVAKRGQDVALRCDPISGHVSLFWYQQALGQGPEFLTYFQNEAQLDKSGLPSDRFFAERPEGSVSTLKIQRTQQEDSAVYLCASKPPGTSGYEQYFGPGTRLTVT.

This clone was seen only a few times. The CDR3 coding sequence is TGTGCCAGCAGCTTAACGGTGAACACTGAAGCTTTCTTT. It is translated as CASSLTVNTEAFF. The rearrangement uses TRBV11-3 and TRBJ1-1; no clear D. This CDR3 spans 13 amino acids. The germline CDR1 and CDR2 sequences are SGHNT and YENEEA. V was cut by 2 bases and J by 0 bases, with 4 bases left in between. The whole variable domain, filled in from reference TRBV11-3 and TRBJ1-1, reads EAGVVQSPRYKIIEKKQPVAFWCNPISGHNTLYWYLQNLGQGPELLIRYENEEAVDDSQLPKDRFSAERLKGVDSTLKIQPAELGDSAVYLCASSLTVNTEAFFGQGTRLTVV.

The J gene is TRBJ2-7, the V gene TRBV7-9; 8 bases fit TRBD2. Germline trimming cut 0 bases from V and 9 bases from J; bases unmatched to any gene: 4. CDR1 is SEHNR, CDR2 FQNEAQ, per germline (reference sequence). This CDR3 is built from 13 residues. In DNA, the CDR3 is TGTGCCAGCAGCTTAGCCGGGGGGGAGGCGCAGTACTTC. Residues: CASSLAGGEAQYF. The complete variable domain, with remaining parts taken from reference TRBV7-9 and TRBJ2-7, reads DTGVSQNPRHKITKRGQNVTFRCDPISEHNRLYWYRQTLGQGPEFLTYFQNEAQLEKSRLLSDRFSAERPKGSFSTLEIQRTEQGDSAMYLCASSLAGGEAQYFGPGTRLTVT.

The chain uses TRBV28 and TRBJ1-1; possibly TRBD1 for D (5 bases). Germline V gene sequence: CDR1 MDHEN, CDR2 SYDVKM. The CDR3 totals 13 residues. Trimming stripped 5 bases from V and 10 bases from J, with 17 bases between. The CDR3 protein is CASSRRTPKVAFF. CDR3 nucleotides: TGTGCCAGCAGTCGCCGGACACCCAAGGTAGCTTTCTTT. The full variable domain, with the rest looked up from reference TRBV28 and TRBJ1-1, is DVKVTQSSRYLVKRTGEKVFLECVQDMDHENMFWYRQDPGLGLRLIYFSYDVKMKEKGDIPEGYSVSREKKERFSLILESASTNQTSMYLCASSRRTPKVAFFGQGTRLTVV.

V gene TRBV7-3 combines with J gene TRBJ2-5, with TRBD2 matching 10 bases. CDR1 is SGHTA and CDR2 is FQGTGA in the germline V gene. There are 15 residues in the CDR3. The J segment lost 5 bases and the V segment lost 3 bases, leaving 6 bases of the junction unmatched. The CDR3 loop is CASSLTAGGLETQYF. The DNA of the CDR3 is TGTGCCAGCAGCTTGACAGCGGGAGGGCTGGAGACCCAGTACTTC.

The V gene is TRBV6-5, the J gene TRBJ2-3, with 9 bases aligning to TRBD2. This CDR3 comprises 15 residues. After removal of 4 bases from V and 5 bases from J, the junction contained 7 bases not matched to a gene. Germline V gives CDR1 MNHEY, CDR2 SVGAGI. This CDR3 is CASSSAAGGRDTQYF. CDR3 nucleotide sequence: TGTGCCAGCAGTTCAGCAGCGGGGGGTCGAGATACGCAGTATTTT.

As to this clone: The same CDR3 also results from other DNA sequences found in this sample. This rearrangement joins TRBV30 to TRBJ1-5, with D possibly matching TRBD1 (6 bases). The CDR3 length is 13 residues. Deletions cut 2 bases from V and 6 bases from J, with 11 bases between. Looked up from germline, CDR1 is GTSNPN and CDR2 is SVGIG (reference sequence). This chain's CDR3 is CAWSRGLGQPQHF. For the CDR3, the DNA is TGTGCCTGGAGTAGGGGGTTGGGTCAGCCCCAGCATTTT.

The V gene is TRBV27, the J gene TRBJ1-1; a possible D gene is TRBD1 (6 bases). This CDR3 is built from 15 residues. Per the germline V gene, CDR1 is MNHEY and CDR2 is SMNVEV (reference sequence). Deletions cut 4 bases from V and 0 bases from J, with 12 bases between. The CDR3 region is CASSSDSLLNTEAFF. The CDR3 coding sequence is TGTGCCAGCAGTTCGGACAGCCTTTTGAACACTGAAGCTTTCTTT.

The CDR3 DNA sequence: TGCGCCAGCAGCCAAGAGACCGGGACAGGGTACAATTCACCCCTCCACTTT. The encoded protein is CASSQETGTGYNSPLHF. The rearrangement joins TRBV4-1 to TRBJ1-6, with 9 bases lining up with TRBD1. The CDR3 runs 17 residues. V gave up 0 bases and J gave up 7 bases; unmatched junction bases: 7. Germline values: CDR1 MGHRA, CDR2 YSYEKL.

The chain uses TRBV29-1 and TRBJ1-2; D unclear. Germline CDR1 SQVTM, CDR2 ANQGSEA. This CDR3 contains 12 residues. Deletions cut 7 bases from V and 5 bases from J, with 14 bases between. CDR3 nucleotide sequence: TGCAGCGCTAAGTTTCAGGCTTATGGCTACACCTTC. This gives the protein CSAKFQAYGYTF.

The chain recombines TRBV2 with TRBJ2-7; 7 bases fit TRBD1. The CDR3 covers 14 residues. The ends lost 5 bases at V and 4 bases at J; junction bases unmatched: 8. Germline CDR1 SNHLY, CDR2 FYNNEI. The CDR3 coding sequence is TGTGCCAGCAGTTTGGACAGGTCGACGTACGAGCAGTACTTC. This translates into CASSLDRSTYEQYF. The full variable domain, in which reference TRBV2 and TRBJ2-7 provide the parts outside the CDR3, is EPEVTQTPSHQVTQMGQEVILRCVPISNHLYFYWYRQILGQKVEFLVSFYNNEISEKSEIFDDQFSVERPDGSNFTLKIRSTKLEDSAMYFCASSLDRSTYEQYFGPGTRLTVT.

The chain employs TRBV4-1 and TRBJ2-7; tentative D call: TRBD1 (6 bases). V lost 4 bases, J lost 0 bases, and 13 bases lay in between. Germline V gene sequence: CDR1 MGHRA, CDR2 YSYEKL. The CDR3 is made up of 15 amino acids. Here the CDR3 DNA reads TGCGCCAGCAGCCCAGGACAGAACGGCTCCTACGAGCAGTACTTC. Its protein is CASSPGQNGSYEQYF.

This chain uses TRBV11-2 with TRBJ2-2; 9 bases fit TRBD2. The CDR3 consists of 16 residues. J was trimmed by 7 bases and V by 1 base; bases with no gene match: 7. CDR1 is SGHAT and CDR2 is FQNNGV in the germline V gene. The CDR3 protein is CASSLVVTSGNGELFF. CDR3 sequence (DNA): TGTGCCAGCAGCTTAGTGGTGACTAGCGGAAACGGGGAGCTGTTTTTT. The variable domain in full, completed from reference TRBV11-2 and TRBJ2-2, reads EAGVAQSPRYKIIEKRQSVAFWCNPISGHATLYWYQQILGQGPKLLIQFQNNGVVDDSQLPKDRFSAERLKGVDSTLKIQPAKLEDSAVYLCASSLVVTSGNGELFFGEGSRLTVL.

On this clone: The sample has other DNA sequences that encode this CDR3 too. The rearrangement uses TRBV5-7 and TRBJ1-2, with a possible D match to TRBD1 (5 bases). TRBV5-7 is classed as an ORF, of uncertain function. This CDR3 is 17 amino acids long. The V end lost 4 bases, the J end lost 4 bases, and 23 bases lay between the germline ends. Here the CDR3 reads CASSPWGLWMESYGYTF. Here the CDR3 DNA reads TGTGCCAGCAGCCCCTGGGGACTGTGGATGGAGAGCTATGGCTACACCTTC.

The rearrangement uses TRBV29-1 and TRBJ2-1; no reliable D call. CDR3 size: 12 residues. V was pared by 4 bases and J by 4 bases, with 8 bases between. Germline V gives CDR1 SQVTM, CDR2 ANQGSEA. The CDR3 DNA reads TGCAGCGTTGCTCTACCTTACAATGAGCAGTTCTTC. It encodes CSVALPYNEQFF.

The J gene is TRBJ2-3, the V gene TRBV6-5; D unclear. V was pared by 10 bases and J by 0 bases, with 11 bases between. The germline gives CDR1 MNHEY, CDR2 SVGAGI. This CDR3 region has 13 residues. The CDR3 protein is CATLRSSTDTQYF. CDR3 bases: TGTGCCACCCTCCGGTCAAGCACAGATACGCAGTATTTT.

The rearrangement joins TRBV19 to TRBJ2-7, with 10 bases lining up with TRBD2. The V segment lost 1 base and the J segment 4 bases; nucleotides outside the gene matches: 10. CDR1 is LNHDA and CDR2 is SQIVND in the germline V gene (reference sequence). The CDR3 runs 17 residues. The CDR3 DNA follows: TGTGCCAGTAGTATAGGAAATAGCGGGAGGCTAAGATACGAGCAGTACTTC. Translated, it gives CASSIGNSGRLRYEQYF.

V is TRBV30 and J is TRBJ2-1; 10 bases fit TRBD1. The V gene end was trimmed by 3 bases and the J gene end by 9 bases; junction bases not matched to a gene: 8. Germline assignment: CDR1 GTSNPN and CDR2 SVGIG (reference sequence). The CDR3 has 14 residues. The CDR3 DNA follows: TGTGCCTGGAGGACAGGGGGCGCAGTACGTGAGCAGTTCTTC. The encoded protein is CAWRTGGAVREQFF.

This clone was seen once. J is TRBJ2-5 and V is TRBV7-8; perhaps TRBD1 as D (6 bases). The V gene's germline CDR1 is SGHVS and CDR2 FQNEAQ. The CDR3 is 15 residues long. V shed 5 bases and J shed 2 bases, with 15 bases lying between them. The CDR3: CASSAARGWQETQYF. The CDR3, as DNA: TGTGCCAGCAGCGCAGCCAGGGGATGGCAAGAGACCCAGTACTTC.

This chain joins TRBV30 and TRBJ1-2; D gene uncertain. Deletions cut 1 base from V and 1 base from J, with 10 bases between. Germline values: CDR1 GTSNPN, CDR2 SVGIG (reference sequence). The CDR3 length is 14 residues. The CDR3 nucleotides read TGTGCCTGGAGTGACGACACCATTAACTATGGCTACACCTTC. Its protein product is CAWSDDTINYGYTF.

The chain has TRBV6-1 and TRBJ2-5; D gene uncertain. The germline V and J ends were trimmed by 7 bases and 2 bases, with 11 bases remaining between them. The length of the CDR3 is 13 residues. Germline V CDR1 and CDR2: MNHNS, SASEGT. The CDR3 bases are TGTGCCAGCAATCCGACATCTCAAGAGACCCAGTACTTC. It translates to CASNPTSQETQYF.

J is TRBJ1-1 and V is TRBV5-4; possibly TRBD1 for D (6 bases). The CDR3 loop spans 15 amino acids. The germline V gene has CDR1 SGHNT and CDR2 YYREEE (reference sequence). V lost 1 base, J lost 3 bases, and 13 bases lay in between. CDR3 DNA sequence: TGTGCCAGCAGCTTGTGGGGACAAACCTACACTGAAGCTTTCTTT. This sequence encodes CASSLWGQTYTEAFF.

The rearrangement uses TRBV9 and TRBJ1-2, with 10 bases that match TRBD1. The CDR3 covers 14 residues. From germline, CDR1 is SGDLS and CDR2 YYNGEE. With V trimmed by 2 bases and J by 2 bases, 0 bases remained unmatched. The CDR3 here is CASSVTGGNYGYTF. As DNA, the CDR3 is TGTGCCAGCAGCGTGACAGGGGGCAACTATGGCTACACCTTC.

This chain links TRBV6-5 with TRBJ2-3, with 9 nucleotides matching TRBD1. V shed 2 bases and J 4 bases; nucleotides not matched to a gene: 4. Looked up from germline, CDR1 is MNHEY and CDR2 is SVGAGI. CDR3 size: 15 residues. CDR3: CASSYAGTGSDTQYF. The CDR3 nucleotides are TGTGCCAGCAGTTACGCCGGGACAGGGTCAGATACGCAGTATTTT.

This clone has only one observation. The gene calls are TRBV4-1 and TRBJ1-5; TRBD1 aligns across 7 bases. V lost 6 bases and J lost 3; bases outside the gene matches: 11. This CDR3 contains 16 residues. Germline CDR1 and CDR2: MGHRA and YSYEKL. CDR3 DNA sequence: TGCGCCAGCAGACTCACCGCCGGACAGGTCAATCAGCCCCAGCATTTT. Amino acid sequence: CASRLTAGQVNQPQHF.